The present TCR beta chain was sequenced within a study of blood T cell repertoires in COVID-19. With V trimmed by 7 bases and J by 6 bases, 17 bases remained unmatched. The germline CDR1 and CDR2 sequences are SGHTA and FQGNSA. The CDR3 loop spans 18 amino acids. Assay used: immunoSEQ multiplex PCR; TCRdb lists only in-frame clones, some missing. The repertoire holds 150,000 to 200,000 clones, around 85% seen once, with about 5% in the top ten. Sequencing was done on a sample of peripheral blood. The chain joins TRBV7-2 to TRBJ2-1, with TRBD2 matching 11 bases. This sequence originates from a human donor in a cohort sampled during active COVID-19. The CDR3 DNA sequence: TGTGCCAGCAACCTGAGAGGGGCTAGCGGGAGGTCGGTCAATGAGCAGTTCTTC. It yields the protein CASNLRGASGRSVNEQFF.